Sequencing of this T cell receptor beta chain was carried out in a study of glioma-infiltrating T cells listed by TCRdb under 2016. Concerning the study at large: The study sequenced TCR alpha- and beta-chain repertoires from glioma tissue, from non-neoplastic brain tissue and from matched peripheral blood mononuclear cells. To gauge divergence between tissue and blood T-cell populations, every tissue-infiltrating repertoire was compared against the peripheral blood repertoire from the same patient. Three low-grade glioma patients, several primary glioblastoma patients and three non-glioma patients contributing non-neoplastic brain tissue were included in the paired cohort. What the work shows at the level of the full study, not this receptor alone: Group comparisons rested on small numbers: three non-neoplastic, three low-grade glioma and 7 or 8 glioblastoma patients. In non-neoplastic patients, VJ-independent divergence between tissue and blood fell below expectation, whereas in all gliomas, and especially in low-grade gliomas, the divergence rose above expectation. Only a very small number of CDR3 sequences turned up in both tissue and blood, a result put down to high CDR3 diversity combined with limited sampling.

TCR alpha and beta CDR3 regions were amplified with the iRepertoire nested amplicon-rescue multiplex PCR (arm-PCR) platform from RNA. For one-step reverse transcription and amplification, roughly 95-450 ng of tissue mRNA or PBMC total RNA was used as input. Following bead purification, Illumina adapters were added by a secondary multiplex PCR, and libraries between 200 and 400 bp were gel-purified. Internal 6-nucleotide barcodes were carried by the libraries and were used for demultiplexing. Libraries were sequenced on an Illumina MiSeq with 2x220 or 2x250 nucleotide paired-end reads. The study's processing was this. FLASH 1.2.11 was used to merge paired reads, and BWA-MEM then aligned the reads to the GRCh37 human genome before TRA and TRB reads were extracted. An IMGT-derived reference of cassette sequences and CDR3 motifs, with pseudogenes included, was used for V and J assignment. Reads were translated in three frames, and productive CDR3s were defined as those with a C...FGXG motif and no stop codons. Unique combinations of V-J cassette pair and CDR3 amino acid sequence were defined as clonotypes. Reads were filtered by Hamming distance, thresholded by each sample's sequence error rate in mapped regions. TCRdb reworked the public reads: Q25 trimming with fastp, MiXCR clone assembly, productive beta chains retained. Each record represents a unique CDR3 protein, reported with the most common genes and DNA among its rows. What appears here as the V and J calls and clone size reflects TCRdb's work, not the paper's. Present in this sample are about 130,000 distinct CDR3 sequences, under 30% of which were seen just once. The ten largest clonotypes hold around a quarter of the sample.

This clonotype has a handful of counts. Its binding antigen is unknown. Base qualities are not provided; no much larger clone lies one nucleotide away. V drops 1 base and J drops 4 bases, leaving 10 bases in between. From its cysteine to its phenylalanine, the CDR3 spans 14 amino acids. Solely the CDR3 DNA is kept, with 42 bases framed from the first base. Looking up the germline V gene yields CDR1 SGHAT and CDR2 FQNNGV. The source is a human donor with low-grade glioma or glioblastoma, undergoing nonglioma brain surgery, or in good health (not recorded which). The chain links TRBV11-2 with TRBJ1-1, with no confident D gene call. The specimen sequenced was glioma tissue, nonneoplastic brain tissue, or PBMCs (not recorded which). The CDR3 region: CASSLVSAVTEAFF. The DNA sequence follows: TGTGCCAGCAGCTTAGTTTCGGCGGTCACTGAAGCTTTCTTT.